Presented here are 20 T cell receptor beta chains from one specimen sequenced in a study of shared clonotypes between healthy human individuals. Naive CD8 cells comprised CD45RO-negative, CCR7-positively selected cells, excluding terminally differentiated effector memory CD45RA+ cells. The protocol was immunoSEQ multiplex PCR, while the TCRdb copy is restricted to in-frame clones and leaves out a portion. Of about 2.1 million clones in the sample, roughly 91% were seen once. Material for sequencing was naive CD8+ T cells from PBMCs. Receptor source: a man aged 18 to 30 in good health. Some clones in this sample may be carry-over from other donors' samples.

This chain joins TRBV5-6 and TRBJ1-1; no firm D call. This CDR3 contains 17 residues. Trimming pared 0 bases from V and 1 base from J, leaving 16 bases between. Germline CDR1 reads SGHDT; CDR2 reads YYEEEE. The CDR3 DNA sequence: TGTGCCAGCAGCTTGGAAGGACTCACCACCCAGAACACTGAAGCTTTCTTT. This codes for CASSLEGLTTQNTEAFF.

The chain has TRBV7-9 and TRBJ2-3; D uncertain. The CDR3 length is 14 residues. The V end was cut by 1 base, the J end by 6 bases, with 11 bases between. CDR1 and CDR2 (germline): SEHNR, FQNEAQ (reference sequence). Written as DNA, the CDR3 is TGTGCCAGCAGCTTAGTGATAAGTGGGGATACGCAGTATTTT. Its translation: CASSLVISGDTQYF.

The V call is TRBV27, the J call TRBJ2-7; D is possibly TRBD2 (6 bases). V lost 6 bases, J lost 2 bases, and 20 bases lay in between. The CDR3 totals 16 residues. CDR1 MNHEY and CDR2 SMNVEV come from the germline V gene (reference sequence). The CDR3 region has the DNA TGTGCCAGCAGCTGGGCGGGGACGGGAGTTACCTACGAGCAGTACTTC. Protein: CASSWAGTGVTYEQYF.

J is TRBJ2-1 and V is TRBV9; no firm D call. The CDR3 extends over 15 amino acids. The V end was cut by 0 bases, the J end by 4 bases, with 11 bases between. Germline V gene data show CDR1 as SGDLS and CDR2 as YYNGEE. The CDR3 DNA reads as TGTGCCAGCAGCGTAGGGCAGCTAAGGTACAATGAGCAGTTCTTC. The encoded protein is CASSVGQLRYNEQFF.

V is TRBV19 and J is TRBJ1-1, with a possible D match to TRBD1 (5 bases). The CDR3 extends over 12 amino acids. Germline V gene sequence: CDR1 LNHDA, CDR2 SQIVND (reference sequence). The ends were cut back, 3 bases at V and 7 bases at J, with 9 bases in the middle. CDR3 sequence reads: CASSIRGFEAFF. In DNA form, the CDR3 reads TGTGCCAGTAGTATTAGGGGTTTTGAAGCTTTCTTT.

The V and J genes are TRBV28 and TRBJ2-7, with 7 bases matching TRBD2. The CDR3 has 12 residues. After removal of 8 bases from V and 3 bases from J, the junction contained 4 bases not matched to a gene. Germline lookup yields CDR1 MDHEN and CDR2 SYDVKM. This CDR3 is CASAGGIYEQYF. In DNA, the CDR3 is TGTGCCAGCGCCGGGGGGATCTACGAGCAGTACTTC. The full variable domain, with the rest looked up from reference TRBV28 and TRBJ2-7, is DVKVTQSSRYLVKRTGEKVFLECVQDMDHENMFWYRQDPGLGLRLIYFSYDVKMKEKGDIPEGYSVSREKKERFSLILESASTNQTSMYLCASAGGIYEQYFGPGTRLTVT.

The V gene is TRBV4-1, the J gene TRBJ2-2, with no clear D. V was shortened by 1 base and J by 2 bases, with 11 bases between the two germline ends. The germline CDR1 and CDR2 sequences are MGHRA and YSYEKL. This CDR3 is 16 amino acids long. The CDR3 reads CASSQGLRTNTGELFF. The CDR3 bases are TGCGCCAGCAGCCAAGGACTGAGGACCAACACCGGGGAGCTGTTTTTT.

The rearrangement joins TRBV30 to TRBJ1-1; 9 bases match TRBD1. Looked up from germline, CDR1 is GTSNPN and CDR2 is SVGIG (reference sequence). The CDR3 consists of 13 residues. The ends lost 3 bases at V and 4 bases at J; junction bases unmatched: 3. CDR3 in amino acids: CAWRGQGTTEAFF. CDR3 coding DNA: TGTGCCTGGAGAGGACAGGGGACCACTGAAGCTTTCTTT.

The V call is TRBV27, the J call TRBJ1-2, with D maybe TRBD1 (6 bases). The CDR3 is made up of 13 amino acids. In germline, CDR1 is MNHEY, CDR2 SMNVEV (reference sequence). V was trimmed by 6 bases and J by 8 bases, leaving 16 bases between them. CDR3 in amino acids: CASRPGVLQGYTF. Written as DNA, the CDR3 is TGTGCCAGCAGGCCAGGGGTCCTCCAGGGCTACACCTTC.

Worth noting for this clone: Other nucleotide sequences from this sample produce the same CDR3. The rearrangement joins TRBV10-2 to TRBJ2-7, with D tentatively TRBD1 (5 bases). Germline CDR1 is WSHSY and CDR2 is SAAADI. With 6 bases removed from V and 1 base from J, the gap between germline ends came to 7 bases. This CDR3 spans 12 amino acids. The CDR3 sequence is CASSDSSYEQYF. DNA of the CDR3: TGCGCCAGCAGCGACAGTTCCTACGAGCAGTACTTC.

CDR3 nucleotides: TGTGCCAGCAGGCCCGAGGCAGGGAACTTTGGAAACACCATATATTTT. As protein: CASRPEAGNFGNTIYF. The J gene is TRBJ1-3, the V gene TRBV27, with D perhaps TRBD1 (5 bases). Germline-derived CDR1 and CDR2 are MNHEY and SMNVEV (reference sequence). There are 16 residues in the CDR3. Trimming took off 6 bases at V and 3 bases at J, with 18 bases between the two ends.

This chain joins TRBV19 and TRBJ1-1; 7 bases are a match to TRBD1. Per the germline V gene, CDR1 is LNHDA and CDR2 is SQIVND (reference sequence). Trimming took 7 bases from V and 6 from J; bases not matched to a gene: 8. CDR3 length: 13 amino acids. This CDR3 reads CASNNRGSPEAFF. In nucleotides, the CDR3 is TGTGCCAGTAATAACAGGGGTTCCCCTGAAGCTTTCTTT.

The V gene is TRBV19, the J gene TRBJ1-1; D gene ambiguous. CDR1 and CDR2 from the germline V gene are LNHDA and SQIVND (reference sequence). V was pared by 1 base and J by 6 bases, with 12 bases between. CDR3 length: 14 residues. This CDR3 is CASSIGAGVAEAFF. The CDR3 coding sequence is TGTGCCAGTAGTATAGGGGCGGGCGTCGCTGAAGCTTTCTTT.

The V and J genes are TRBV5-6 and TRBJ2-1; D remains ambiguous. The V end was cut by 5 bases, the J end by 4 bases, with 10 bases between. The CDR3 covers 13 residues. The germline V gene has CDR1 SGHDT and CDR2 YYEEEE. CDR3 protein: CASSPGIYNEQFF. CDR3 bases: TGTGCCAGCAGTCCCGGAATATACAATGAGCAGTTCTTC.

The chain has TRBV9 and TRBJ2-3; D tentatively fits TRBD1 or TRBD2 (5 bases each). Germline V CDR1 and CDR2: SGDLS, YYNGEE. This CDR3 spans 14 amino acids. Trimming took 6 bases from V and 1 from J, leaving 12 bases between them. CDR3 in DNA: TGTGCCAGCACCCCGGTGGGGGGCACAGATACGCAGTATTTT. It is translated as CASTPVGGTDTQYF.

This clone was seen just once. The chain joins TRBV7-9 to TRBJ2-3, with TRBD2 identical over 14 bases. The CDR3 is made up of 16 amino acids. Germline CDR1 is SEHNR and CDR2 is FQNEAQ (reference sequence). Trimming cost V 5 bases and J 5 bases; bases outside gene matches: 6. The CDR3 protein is CASSPRLAGGVDTQYF. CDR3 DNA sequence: TGTGCCAGCAGCCCCCGACTAGCGGGAGGGGTAGATACGCAGTATTTT.

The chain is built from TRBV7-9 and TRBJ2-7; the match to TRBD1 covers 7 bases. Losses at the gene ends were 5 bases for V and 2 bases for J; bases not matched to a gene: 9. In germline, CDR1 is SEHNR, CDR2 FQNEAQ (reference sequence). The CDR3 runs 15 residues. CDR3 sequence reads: CASSAPGQRTYEQYF. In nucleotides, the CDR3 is TGTGCCAGCAGCGCTCCGGGACAGCGTACCTACGAGCAGTACTTC.

The CDR3 reads CASRRNREGSGANVLTF. The CDR3 nucleotides read TGTGCCAGCAGAAGGAACAGAGAAGGCTCTGGGGCCAACGTCCTGACTTTC. V usage is TRBV7-9 and J usage is TRBJ2-6, with D unresolved. Germline V CDR1 and CDR2: SEHNR, FQNEAQ (reference sequence). The germline V and J ends were trimmed by 6 bases and 0 bases, with 15 bases remaining between them. This CDR3 comprises 17 residues. The variable domain in full, completed from reference TRBV7-9 and TRBJ2-6, reads DTGVSQNPRHKITKRGQNVTFRCDPISEHNRLYWYRQTLGQGPEFLTYFQNEAQLEKSRLLSDRFSAERPKGSFSTLEIQRTEQGDSAMYLCASRRNREGSGANVLTFGAGSRLTVL.

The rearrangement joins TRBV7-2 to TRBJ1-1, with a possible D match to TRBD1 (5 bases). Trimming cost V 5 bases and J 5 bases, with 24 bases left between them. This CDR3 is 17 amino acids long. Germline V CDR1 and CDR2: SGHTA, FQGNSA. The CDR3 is CASSPPRGSLGYTEAFF. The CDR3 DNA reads TGTGCCAGCAGCCCTCCGAGGGGCAGCTTAGGTTATACTGAAGCTTTCTTT.

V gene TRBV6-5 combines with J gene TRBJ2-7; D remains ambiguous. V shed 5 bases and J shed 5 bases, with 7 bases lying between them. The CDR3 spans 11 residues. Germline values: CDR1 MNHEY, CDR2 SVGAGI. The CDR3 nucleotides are TGTGCCAGCAGTGCCCATGACGAGCAGTACTTC. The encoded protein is CASSAHDEQYF.